The rows below give T cell receptor beta chains drawn from one sample of a study of blood T cell repertoires in COVID-19. Generated by immunoSEQ multiplex PCR, the TCRdb table keeps only in-frame clones and is missing some. The repertoire has around 250,000 clones, approximately 83% of them found once; the top ten carry over 1.5%. Sequencing input: PBMCs or T cells enriched from blood (not recorded which). These receptors all stem from a woman between 50 and 59 years old who had recovered from COVID-19. CDR3s include the opening cysteine and the closing phenylalanine or tryptophan. A D gene is named only where the DNA matches it firmly. Some rows mark clone size as missing; the rest say once, few, many or name a class of expanded clone.

clone_size: once
j_call: TRBJ1-5
v_call: TRBV5-1
d_call: NA
cdr3_nt: TGCGCCAGCAGCCTCGGACAGAGCAATCAGCCCCAGCATTTT
cdr3_aa: CASSLGQSNQPQHF

clone_size: NA
j_call: TRBJ2-3
v_call: TRBV25-1
d_call: TRBD2
cdr3_nt: TGTGCCAGCAGTGAATCGATTTTGGCTAGCGGGAAAACAGATACGCAGTATTTT
cdr3_aa: CASSESILASGKTDTQYF

clone_size: NA
j_call: TRBJ1-2
v_call: TRBV4-1
d_call: NA
cdr3_nt: TGCGCCAGCAGCCAAGAGTTTAGGGGTGGTGGCTACACCTTC
cdr3_aa: CASSQEFRGGGYTF

clone_size: NA
j_call: TRBJ2-7
v_call: TRBV28
d_call: TRBD1
cdr3_nt: TGTGCCAGCAGTTTAATTTCTGGGTCAGGGGGCTTGTACGAGCAGTACTTC
cdr3_aa: CASSLISGSGGLYEQYF

clone_size: NA
j_call: TRBJ1-2
v_call: TRBV28
d_call: NA
cdr3_nt: TGTGCCAGTTACGGGACACCCGGGCTCGGCTACACCTTC
cdr3_aa: CASYGTPGLGYTF

clone_size: NA
j_call: TRBJ2-1
v_call: TRBV27
d_call: TRBD2
cdr3_nt: TGTGCCAGCAGCTATCGGACTAGCGGGAGGGTTTCCTACAATGAGCAGTTCTTC
cdr3_aa: CASSYRTSGRVSYNEQFF

clone_size: NA
j_call: TRBJ2-7
v_call: TRBV12-3/TRBV12-4
d_call: NA
cdr3_nt: TGTGCCAGCGGGCGGGGGCCCGGCTACGAGCAGTACTTC
cdr3_aa: CASGRGPGYEQYF

clone_size: NA
j_call: TRBJ2-1
v_call: TRBV5-1
d_call: TRBD2
cdr3_nt: TGCGCCAGCAGCTTCGCGCGCGGGAGCTCCTACAATGAGCAGTTCTTC
cdr3_aa: CASSFARGSSYNEQFF

clone_size: NA
j_call: TRBJ1-4
v_call: TRBV2
d_call: NA
cdr3_nt: TGTGCCAACAGTAACAGGGATGAAAAACTGTTTTTT
cdr3_aa: CANSNRDEKLFF

clone_size: NA
j_call: TRBJ2-6
v_call: TRBV7-9
d_call: NA
cdr3_nt: TGTGCCAGCAGCCAAGGAGAGAGGCCCGGGGCCAACGTCCTGACTTTC
cdr3_aa: CASSQGERPGANVLTF

clone_size: NA
j_call: TRBJ1-2
v_call: TRBV9
d_call: NA
cdr3_nt: TGTGCCAGCAGCGTATTCCAGGGATCATCCTATGGCTACACCTTC
cdr3_aa: CASSVFQGSSYGYTF

clone_size: once
j_call: TRBJ1-1
v_call: TRBV12-3/TRBV12-4
d_call: TRBD1
cdr3_nt: TGTGCCAGCAGGGGGACAGGGATTAGTGAAGCTTTCTTT
cdr3_aa: CASRGTGISEAFF

clone_size: NA
j_call: TRBJ2-7
v_call: TRBV15
d_call: TRBD1
cdr3_nt: TGTGCCACCAGCAGAGGTTGGACAGGATCCTACGAGCAGTACTTC
cdr3_aa: CATSRGWTGSYEQYF

clone_size: NA
j_call: TRBJ2-1
v_call: TRBV12-3/TRBV12-4
d_call: NA
cdr3_nt: TGTGCCAGCAGTTTAAACAGGGCCGATGAGCAGTTCTTC
cdr3_aa: CASSLNRADEQFF

clone_size: few
j_call: TRBJ1-6
v_call: TRBV20-1
d_call: NA
cdr3_nt: TGCAGTGCTAGTCGCGGGGGGTATAATTCACCCCTCCACTTT
cdr3_aa: CSASRGGYNSPLHF

clone_size: NA
j_call: TRBJ2-1
v_call: TRBV28
d_call: TRBD1
cdr3_nt: TGTGCCAGCAGTACAGGGGTGGGTAATGAGCAGTTCTTC
cdr3_aa: CASSTGVGNEQFF

clone_size: NA
j_call: TRBJ1-2
v_call: TRBV28
d_call: TRBD1
cdr3_nt: TGTGCCAGCAGTTCCACCCACCTCCGGGACAGGGTATCCTATGGCTACACCTTC
cdr3_aa: CASSSTHLRDRVSYGYTF

clone_size: NA
j_call: TRBJ2-7
v_call: TRBV5-4
d_call: TRBD2
cdr3_nt: TGTGCCAGCAGCCACTTACCTTCAGCGGGAGTATACGAGCAGTACTTC
cdr3_aa: CASSHLPSAGVYEQYF

clone_size: NA
j_call: TRBJ2-3
v_call: TRBV27
d_call: TRBD2
cdr3_nt: TGTGCCAGCAGTTTGGGGCTAGCGGGAGCAGATACGCAGTATTTT
cdr3_aa: CASSLGLAGADTQYF

clone_size: NA
j_call: TRBJ2-7
v_call: TRBV7-6
d_call: TRBD2
cdr3_nt: TGTGCCAGCAGCTTAACCGGGGAAGCGGGAGGGTACTACGAGCAGTACTTC
cdr3_aa: CASSLTGEAGGYYEQYF

clone_size: NA
j_call: TRBJ2-7
v_call: TRBV15
d_call: TRBD2
cdr3_nt: TGTGCCACCAGCAGAGTAGCGGGAGGGCTAGAGGAGCAGTACTTC
cdr3_aa: CATSRVAGGLEEQYF

clone_size: NA
j_call: TRBJ2-2
v_call: TRBV14
d_call: TRBD2
cdr3_nt: TGTGCCAGCAGCCACCGACTAGCGGGAGTAACCGGGGAGCTGTTTTTT
cdr3_aa: CASSHRLAGVTGELFF

clone_size: NA
j_call: TRBJ2-2
v_call: TRBV19
d_call: TRBD1
cdr3_nt: TGTGCCAGTAGTCCTGGGACAGCCGCGCCCCTCGGTCACACCGGGGAGCTGTTTTTT
cdr3_aa: CASSPGTAAPLGHTGELFF

clone_size: NA
j_call: TRBJ2-2
v_call: TRBV27
d_call: TRBD1
cdr3_nt: TGTGCCAGCAGTTACCCGGACAGGACGAACACCGGGGAGCTGTTTTTT
cdr3_aa: CASSYPDRTNTGELFF

clone_size: NA
j_call: TRBJ2-7
v_call: TRBV11-2
d_call: NA
cdr3_nt: TGTGCCAGCAGCTTGTTTGGCCGGCAAACGGGCTCCTACGAGCAGTACTTC
cdr3_aa: CASSLFGRQTGSYEQYF

clone_size: NA
j_call: TRBJ1-3
v_call: TRBV15
d_call: TRBD1
cdr3_nt: TGTGCCACCAGCAGAGATAACAGGGGCAATCTATATTTT
cdr3_aa: CATSRDNRGNLYF

clone_size: NA
j_call: TRBJ1-5
v_call: TRBV25-1
d_call: NA
cdr3_nt: TGTGCCAGCAGCGGAGAAGGGGTTAGCAATCAGCCCCAGCATTTT
cdr3_aa: CASSGEGVSNQPQHF

clone_size: NA
j_call: TRBJ1-5
v_call: TRBV25-1
d_call: NA
cdr3_nt: TGTGCCAGCAGTGTGGGGCATCAGCCCCAGCATTTT
cdr3_aa: CASSVGHQPQHF

clone_size: once
j_call: TRBJ2-7
v_call: TRBV6-5
d_call: TRBD1
cdr3_nt: TGTGCCAGCAGTCGGACAGGGACCTACGAGCAGTACTTC
cdr3_aa: CASSRTGTYEQYF

clone_size: NA
j_call: TRBJ2-3
v_call: TRBV5-1
d_call: TRBD2
cdr3_nt: TGCGCCAGCAGTAGAGGACTAGCGGGAGTCGCAGATACGCAGTATTTT
cdr3_aa: CASSRGLAGVADTQYF

clone_size: NA
j_call: TRBJ2-7
v_call: TRBV27
d_call: TRBD2
cdr3_nt: TGTGCCAGCAGCCGACTAGCGGGAGGGTCTTACGAGCAGTACTTC
cdr3_aa: CASSRLAGGSYEQYF

clone_size: NA
j_call: TRBJ2-1
v_call: TRBV19
d_call: TRBD2
cdr3_nt: TGTGCCAGTAGTATAGGTACTAGCGGAGGTCGTCTGTACAATGAGCAGTTCTTC
cdr3_aa: CASSIGTSGGRLYNEQFF

clone_size: NA
j_call: TRBJ1-5
v_call: TRBV2
d_call: TRBD1
cdr3_nt: TGTGCCAGCAGGGGACAGGGGACTCAGCCCCAGCATTTT
cdr3_aa: CASRGQGTQPQHF

clone_size: NA
j_call: TRBJ2-1
v_call: TRBV6-1
d_call: TRBD2
cdr3_nt: TGTGCCAGCAGTGAGGGCGGGAGTGGCTCCAATGAGCAGTTCTTC
cdr3_aa: CASSEGGSGSNEQFF

clone_size: NA
j_call: TRBJ1-2
v_call: TRBV30
d_call: NA
cdr3_nt: TGTGCCTGGAGTTCGGGGGATTATGGCTACACCTTC
cdr3_aa: CAWSSGDYGYTF

clone_size: NA
j_call: TRBJ2-2
v_call: TRBV6-5
d_call: TRBD2
cdr3_nt: TGTGCCAGCAGTTCCCTTGCGGGAGAGGCCGGGGAGCTGTTTTTT
cdr3_aa: CASSSLAGEAGELFF

clone_size: once
j_call: TRBJ1-6
v_call: TRBV7-6
d_call: NA
cdr3_nt: TGTGCCAGCAGCGAAGAACATATCTCCTATAATTCACCCCTCCACTTT
cdr3_aa: CASSEEHISYNSPLHF

clone_size: NA
j_call: TRBJ1-5
v_call: TRBV7-9
d_call: TRBD1
cdr3_nt: TGTGCCAGCAGCTCAGACAGGGCTGTGGGGTATCAGCCCCAGCATTTT
cdr3_aa: CASSSDRAVGYQPQHF

clone_size: NA
j_call: TRBJ2-7
v_call: TRBV11-3
d_call: NA
cdr3_nt: TGTGCCAGCAGCTTAGGTGACAGCTACGAGCAGTACTTC
cdr3_aa: CASSLGDSYEQYF

clone_size: NA
j_call: TRBJ2-7
v_call: TRBV7-6
d_call: TRBD2
cdr3_nt: TGTGCCAGCAGCGTATCGGGACTAGCGGGCACCTACGAGCAGTACTTC
cdr3_aa: CASSVSGLAGTYEQYF

clone_size: NA
j_call: TRBJ1-1
v_call: TRBV6-5
d_call: NA
cdr3_nt: TGTGCCAGCAGTTACGGTTCTGGGGGGGTGAACACTGAAGCTTTCTTT
cdr3_aa: CASSYGSGGVNTEAFF

clone_size: NA
j_call: TRBJ2-2
v_call: TRBV4-2
d_call: TRBD2
cdr3_nt: TGTGCCAGCAGCCTAACTAGCGGGAGGCCCGCGGGCACCGGGGAGCTGTTTTTT
cdr3_aa: CASSLTSGRPAGTGELFF

clone_size: NA
j_call: TRBJ1-5
v_call: TRBV18
d_call: TRBD1
cdr3_nt: TGTGCCAGCTCACCCCGGGAAGGGGGCGGGAATCAGCCCCAGCATTTT
cdr3_aa: CASSPREGGGNQPQHF

clone_size: NA
j_call: TRBJ2-1
v_call: TRBV28
d_call: NA
cdr3_nt: TGTGCCAGCAGTTCCCGGGACTTAAATGAGCAGTTCTTC
cdr3_aa: CASSSRDLNEQFF

clone_size: NA
j_call: TRBJ1-5
v_call: TRBV6-5
d_call: NA
cdr3_nt: TGTGCCAGCAGTTGGGACATGAATCAGCCCCAGCATTTT
cdr3_aa: CASSWDMNQPQHF

clone_size: NA
j_call: TRBJ1-2
v_call: TRBV9
d_call: NA
cdr3_nt: TGTGCCAGCAGCGTAGTGGAGGCGGGGTATGGCTACACCTTC
cdr3_aa: CASSVVEAGYGYTF

clone_size: NA
j_call: TRBJ2-2
v_call: TRBV18
d_call: NA
cdr3_nt: TGTGCCAGCTCACAATCCGGGACACAAACCGGGGAGCTGTTTTTT
cdr3_aa: CASSQSGTQTGELFF

clone_size: NA
j_call: TRBJ2-2
v_call: TRBV5-8
d_call: TRBD1
cdr3_nt: TGTGCCAGCAGCTTGAGACGACAGGGTAGACGTCCCGGGGAGCTGTTTTTT
cdr3_aa: CASSLRRQGRRPGELFF